A single sample is the source of the 26 T cell receptor beta chains below, sequenced in a study of blood T cells in healthy people across ages. For the second PCR, which ran for about 6 to 11 cycles, a sample-barcoded 5' primer and a J-beta primer mix were used. A single record per CDR3 protein comes from TCRdb applying MiXCR to the 5' RACE reads. In the table there are roughly 1,500,000 distinct CDR3 sequences, around 42% of which are singletons. Sequencing input: blood. The receptors originated from a woman aged 18 to 35 in good health.

The chain employs TRBV12-3 or TRBV12-4 and TRBJ1-5; D is unclear. V was trimmed by 1 base and J by 2 bases, leaving 12 bases between them. The CDR3 extends over 16 amino acids. CDR3 protein: CASSLGVGRGNQPQHF. CDR3 DNA sequence: TGTGCCAGCAGTTTAGGGGTAGGGAGGGGCAATCAGCCCCAGCATTTT.

V is TRBV20-1 and J is TRBJ1-1; D might be TRBD1 (5 bases). V was shortened by 7 bases and J by 2 bases, with 14 bases between the two germline ends. CDR3 length: 13 amino acids. CDR1 DFQATT and CDR2 SNEGSKA come from the germline V gene (reference sequence). CDR3 amino acids: CSVIAGPNTEAFF. DNA for the CDR3: TGCAGTGTAATCGCAGGGCCTAACACTGAAGCTTTCTTT.

V usage is TRBV7-2 and J usage is TRBJ2-7; tentatively, D is TRBD2 (6 bases). The V gene's germline CDR1 is SGHTA and CDR2 FQGNSA. The CDR3 length is 15 residues. V was clipped by 5 bases and J by 2 bases, with 16 bases between them. The CDR3 DNA is TGTGCCAGCAGCATGGGGACTGTCTCGACCTACGAGCAGTACTTC. Protein product: CASSMGTVSTYEQYF.

This clonotype has more than one count but fewer than ten. The genes are TRBV27 and TRBJ2-5; 7 nucleotides align to TRBD2. V lost 4 bases and J lost 10; bases outside the gene matches: 18. The CDR3 is 16 amino acids. Germline assignment: CDR1 MNHEY and CDR2 SMNVEV (reference sequence). CDR3 in DNA: TGTGCCAGCAGTTCCTCCACAGCGGGAAGTCCTTCGGGCCAGTACTTC. Translating it yields CASSSSTAGSPSGQYF.

The rearrangement uses TRBV5-1 and TRBJ2-5; D gene uncertain. CDR1 is SGHRS and CDR2 is YFSETQ in the germline V gene. This CDR3 comprises 14 residues. V lost 4 bases and J lost 3, with 13 bases in between. The CDR3 spells CASSVISAEETQYF. In nucleotides, the CDR3 is TGCGCCAGCAGCGTTATTAGTGCCGAAGAGACCCAGTACTTC.

The V and J genes are TRBV10-3 and TRBJ2-5; TRBD2 matches 7 bases. The germline gives CDR1 ENHRY, CDR2 SYGVKD. The CDR3 covers 15 residues. The ends lost 4 bases at V and 11 bases at J; junction bases unmatched: 16. This CDR3 reads CAISGPSGSDNEQYF. The CDR3 region has the DNA TGTGCCATCAGTGGGCCTAGCGGTTCGGACAATGAGCAGTACTTC.

This chain joins TRBV12-3 or TRBV12-4 and TRBJ2-5, with D maybe TRBD1 (6 bases). Gene TRBJ2-7 matches the end of the DNA better, so the J call may be wrong. This CDR3 has 14 amino acids. The CDR3 sequence: CASSFGGPRYEQYF. CDR3 bases: TGTGCCAGCAGTTTTGGGGGCCCCAGATACGAGCAGTACTTC.

The rearrangement joins TRBV3-1 to TRBJ2-3; D may correspond to TRBD1 or TRBD2 (6 bases each). Trimming removed 4 bases from V and 4 bases from J, with 12 bases in between. Germline V gene sequence: CDR1 LGHDT, CDR2 YNNKEL (reference sequence). The CDR3 runs 14 residues. CDR3 protein: CASSPGAPPDTQYF. In DNA, the CDR3 is TGTGCCAGCAGCCCGGGGGCACCTCCAGATACGCAGTATTTT.

The rearrangement uses TRBV3-1 and TRBJ1-1; D is undetermined. CDR3 length: 13 amino acids. Per the germline V gene, CDR1 is LGHDT and CDR2 is YNNKEL (reference sequence). With 3 bases removed from V and 8 bases from J, the gap between germline ends came to 13 bases. CDR3 DNA: TGTGCCAGCAGCCATGACGAGAGGCTGGAAGCTTTCTTT. Amino acid sequence: CASSHDERLEAFF.

This clonotype was counted a few times. This chain joins TRBV25-1 and TRBJ1-4; no clear D gene. Deletions cut 9 bases from V and 1 base from J, with 15 bases between. Germline CDR1 MGHDK, CDR2 SYGVNS. The CDR3 is 15 amino acids. Here the CDR3 DNA reads TGTGCCAGTGGGCCCGAGTTTGGAACTAATGAAAAACTGTTTTTT. This sequence encodes CASGPEFGTNEKLFF.

This rearrangement joins TRBV10-3 to TRBJ2-7; possible D gene TRBD2, 5 bases. There are 17 residues in the CDR3. Germline CDR1 and CDR2: ENHRY and SYGVKD. V was pared by 4 bases and J by 1 base, with 20 bases between. The CDR3 nucleotides are TGTGCCATCAGTGCGTTAGATGGTGGGAGTGGATCCTACGAGCAGTACTTC. Translation gives CAISALDGGSGSYEQYF.

A few counts support this clonotype. This chain links TRBV20-1 with TRBJ2-1; TRBD1 is a possible D gene (6 bases). CDR1 is DFQATT and CDR2 is SNEGSKA in the germline V gene (reference sequence). The CDR3 has 14 residues. The V end lost 2 bases, the J end lost 2 bases, and 10 bases lay between the germline ends. CDR3 sequence: CSARPRDTYNEQFF. CDR3 bases: TGCAGTGCTAGACCCCGGGACACCTACAATGAGCAGTTCTTC.

This clonotype was counted a few times. The J gene is TRBJ2-1, the V gene TRBV2; TRBD2 matches at 11 bases. With 7 bases clipped from V and 5 bases from J, the junction kept 7 bases outside the gene matches. The germline V gene has CDR1 SNHLY and CDR2 FYNNEI. The CDR3 has 15 residues. CDR3 nucleotides: TGTGCCAGCAAACTCCCGGGACTAGCGGACAATGAGCAGTTCTTC. This sequence encodes CASKLPGLADNEQFF.

Here the CDR3 reads CASSQDPGDFAVNEQFF. CDR3 DNA: TGCGCCAGCAGCCAAGATCCCGGGGACTTCGCCGTTAATGAGCAGTTCTTC. This chain links TRBV4-1 with TRBJ2-1; a possible D gene is TRBD2 (6 bases). Trimming took off 0 bases at V and 7 bases at J, with 19 bases between the two ends. The CDR3 contains 17 residues. Per germline, CDR1 MGHRA and CDR2 YSYEKL.

The chain is built from TRBV18 and TRBJ2-1; 8 bases match TRBD1. V was pared by 4 bases and J by 3 bases, with 5 bases of the junction left unmatched. CDR3 size: 15 residues. CDR1 and CDR2 from the germline V gene are KGHSH and LQKENI. The CDR3 DNA reads TGTGCCAGCTCACTACAGGGACAGGTCTACAATGAGCAGTTCTTC. Protein product: CASSLQGQVYNEQFF.

The CDR3 sequence: CATTTDSGLGYTF. CDR3 nucleotides: TGTGCCACCACCACCGACAGCGGACTTGGCTACACCTTC. V usage is TRBV12-3 or TRBV12-4 and J usage is TRBJ1-2; D perhaps matches TRBD1 (5 bases). The CDR3 runs 13 residues. V was trimmed by 10 bases and J by 7 bases, leaving 19 bases between them.

The CDR3, as DNA: TGTGCCAGCAGTCTGGGGGGAGCGGGGAGATACGAGCAGTACTTC. Amino acids: CASSLGGAGRYEQYF. The chain has TRBV7-6 and TRBJ2-7, with 7 nucleotides matching TRBD2. Unmatched junction bases numbered 12, after V lost 6 bases and J lost 4 bases. The CDR3 loop spans 15 amino acids. CDR1 and CDR2 from the germline V gene are SGHVS and FNYEAQ.

This clonotype occurred a few times. The rearrangement joins TRBV3-1 to TRBJ2-3; no clear D gene. The CDR3 is 16 residues long. The germline gives CDR1 LGHDT, CDR2 YNNKEL (reference sequence). V was shortened by 4 bases and J by 3 bases, with 17 bases between the two germline ends. The CDR3 DNA is TGTGCCAGCAGCCTGGAGCTCCTGTTCTCGACAGATACGCAGTATTTT. This translates into CASSLELLFSTDTQYF.

The rearrangement joins TRBV9 to TRBJ1-2; D possibly corresponds to TRBD1 (5 bases). V lost 0 bases to trimming and J lost 4 bases, with 10 bases between them. Germline V gives CDR1 SGDLS, CDR2 YYNGEE. CDR3 length: 14 amino acids. The CDR3, as DNA: TGTGCCAGCAGCGTAGTTGGGGGAGGCTATGGCTACACCTTC. Translation gives CASSVVGGGYGYTF.

This clonotype turned up a few times. The chain uses TRBV6-5 and TRBJ2-5; D not resolved. The CDR3 covers 12 residues. The ends were cut back, 4 bases at V and 12 bases at J, with 15 bases in the middle. Looked up from germline, CDR1 is MNHEY and CDR2 is SVGAGI. The CDR3 protein is CASSSAHTREYF. The CDR3, as DNA: TGTGCCAGCAGTTCCGCACACACCCGGGAGTACTTC.

This chain connects TRBV27 to TRBJ2-4, with 9 nucleotides matching TRBD1. The CDR3 has 18 residues. From germline, CDR1 is MNHEY and CDR2 SMNVEV (reference sequence). The J segment lost 0 bases and the V segment lost 6 bases, leaving 12 bases of the junction unmatched. The CDR3 is CASRSAGTGRLAKNIQYF. In DNA, the CDR3 is TGTGCCAGCAGGTCAGCCGGGACAGGGCGACTAGCCAAAAACATTCAGTACTTC.

The J gene is TRBJ1-4, the V gene TRBV20-1, with D maybe TRBD1 (5 bases). This CDR3 spans 13 amino acids. The germline V gene has CDR1 DFQATT and CDR2 SNEGSKA (reference sequence). V lost 6 bases, J lost 3 bases, and 11 bases lay in between. CDR3 protein: CSAGGGPNEKLFF. CDR3 DNA sequence: TGCAGTGCGGGCGGGGGTCCTAATGAAAAACTGTTTTTT.

V gene TRBV7-9 combines with J gene TRBJ1-2; tentative D call: TRBD1 (6 bases). Germline V gene sequence: CDR1 SEHNR, CDR2 FQNEAQ (reference sequence). This CDR3 has 15 amino acids. Trimming cost V 2 bases and J 8 bases, with 18 bases left between them. CDR3 DNA: TGTGCCAGCAGCTTATACGAACGGGGGGCGATGGGCTACACCTTC. Translation gives CASSLYERGAMGYTF.

The chain combines TRBV12-3 or TRBV12-4 with TRBJ1-1; TRBD1 is a possible D gene (5 bases). This CDR3 spans 15 amino acids. The ends were cut back, 1 base at V and 6 bases at J, with 15 bases in the middle. The CDR3 loop reads CASSLVGAGKPEAFF. CDR3 DNA sequence: TGTGCCAGCAGTTTAGTTGGGGCGGGGAAACCTGAAGCTTTCTTT.

This clonotype has just a few counts. This chain joins TRBV4-1 and TRBJ2-7; 11 bases align to TRBD2. J was trimmed by 4 bases and V by 2 bases; bases with no gene match: 4. This CDR3 comprises 15 residues. Per germline, CDR1 MGHRA and CDR2 YSYEKL. In DNA, the CDR3 is TGCGCCAGCAGCCAACCTAGCGGGAGGAGTTACGAGCAGTACTTC. It specifies CASSQPSGRSYEQYF.

The V gene is TRBV2, the J gene TRBJ1-5, with D unclear. The V gene's germline CDR1 is SNHLY and CDR2 FYNNEI. V lost 3 bases, J lost 6 bases, and 12 bases lay in between. This CDR3 spans 14 amino acids. The DNA of the CDR3 is TGTGCCAGCAGTGAGGAGACTTTGGGTCAGCCCCAGCATTTT. Translating it yields CASSEETLGQPQHF.